One T cell receptor (beta chain) is described in this entry. What it recognizes is unknown. The data derive from a study of CD8 T cells in ankylosing spondylitis. This CDR3 has 12 residues. The germline gives CDR1 SGHTA, CDR2 FQGNSA. Trimming pared 5 bases from V and 0 bases from J, leaving 5 bases between. Findings and limits, study-wide: What appeared characteristic of ankylosing spondylitis blood was a TCR beta motif of 7 or 8 highly homologous variants.

TCRdb re-called the 5' RACE reads with MiXCR, one entry per CDR3 protein. The sample consists of about 160,000 distinct CDR3 sequences, approximately 20% of them appearing once. The sample taken for sequencing was blood, either unsorted or a sorted T cell fraction (not recorded which). The chain links TRBV7-2 to TRBJ2-7; D gene unclear. The clonotype comes from a male donor with ankylosing spondylitis or in good health (not recorded which). The CDR3 reads CASSVGSYEQYF. The CDR3 region has the DNA TGTGCCAGCAGCGTAGGCTCCTACGAGCAGTACTTC.